This TCR beta chain was sequenced for a study of blood T cell repertoires in COVID-19. Study at large: T cells, B-cell-depleted T cells, or PBMCs supplied cDNA or gDNA.

V was clipped by 6 bases and J by 3 bases, with 17 bases between them. CDR3 length: 15 amino acids. Germline CDR1 and CDR2: MNHEY and SVGAGI. The count of this clone is one. This table comes from immunoSEQ multiplex PCR, and its TCRdb copy is limited to in-frame clones, with some not included. Found here are around 130,000 clones, 88% of them singletons; the top ten hold 2.5%. This clonotype was obtained from a human donor with COVID-19, enrolled during active disease. The donor label of this sample is uncertain. The specimen sequenced was peripheral blood. V usage is TRBV6-5 and J usage is TRBJ1-1; tentatively, D is TRBD1 (5 bases). The DNA of the CDR3 is TGTGCCAGCAGCTCCGAAGGGGTCGGATACACTGAAGCTTTCTTT. Its translation: CASSSEGVGYTEAFF.